Below are 32 T cell receptor beta chains sequenced from a single sample in a study of graft-versus-host responses after intestinal transplantation. The assay was immunoSEQ multiplex PCR, and TCRdb's table has in-frame clones only and misses some. There are some 45,000 clones in the sample; about 91% occur only once, and around 4.8% lies in the top ten. This specimen was PBMCs, taken 524 days after transplant. These receptors were collected from a human patient who received an intestinal transplant, so some T cells may come from the graft donor.

This clone occurred once. The chain links TRBV18 to TRBJ2-7; D unclear. The CDR3 is 12 amino acids. CDR1 and CDR2 from the germline V gene are KGHSH and LQKENI. Trimming stripped 3 bases from V and 4 bases from J, with 7 bases between. For the CDR3, the DNA is TGTGCCAGCTCACCCGACGGGTACGAGCAGTACTTC. Protein sequence: CASSPDGYEQYF.

This chain uses TRBV27 with TRBJ1-4; D unclear. Germline CDR1 and CDR2: MNHEY and SMNVEV (reference sequence). Trimming shortened V by 7 bases and J by 0 bases, and 21 bases separated the two germline ends. CDR3 size: 18 residues. The chain's CDR3 is CASISSEANPTTNEKLFF. CDR3 in DNA: TGTGCCAGCATCTCTAGTGAGGCGAATCCCACAACTAATGAAAAACTGTTTTTT.

The chain uses TRBV5-1 and TRBJ2-7; D tentatively reads TRBD1 or TRBD2 (5 bases each). Trimming shortened V by 5 bases and J by 0 bases, and 15 bases separated the two germline ends. In germline, CDR1 is SGHRS, CDR2 YFSETQ. The CDR3 has 15 residues. This CDR3 is CASSSGTLSSYEQYF. CDR3 bases: TGCGCCAGCAGTTCGGGGACCCTAAGCTCCTACGAGCAGTACTTC.

The chain uses TRBV6-6 and TRBJ2-1, with 7 positions matching TRBD2. Germline-derived CDR1 and CDR2 are MNHNY and SVGAGI (reference sequence). This CDR3 spans 12 amino acids. The V segment lost 6 bases and the J segment 9 bases; nucleotides outside the gene matches: 5. The CDR3 here is CASSPGGSEQFF. The CDR3 DNA is TGTGCCAGCAGCCCCGGCGGGAGTGAGCAGTTCTTC.

This rearrangement joins TRBV4-1 to TRBJ2-7; D may be TRBD1 (6 bases). Between the trimmed V and J ends, which lost 0 bases and 3 bases, there was a span of 15 bases. CDR1 and CDR2 (germline): MGHRA, YSYEKL. The CDR3 has 16 residues. The CDR3 DNA reads as TGCGCCAGCAGCCAAGAAGGAGGACAGTTTTACTACGAGCAGTACTTC. It is translated as CASSQEGGQFYYEQYF.

A word on this clone: This CDR3 is also generated by other DNA sequences in the sample. The rearrangement joins TRBV2 to TRBJ2-1; 12 nucleotides match TRBD2. This CDR3 spans 18 amino acids. The V gene's germline CDR1 is SNHLY and CDR2 FYNNEI. V was pared by 4 bases and J by 5 bases, with 12 bases of the junction left unmatched. CDR3 bases: TGTGCCAGCAGTGCTCCTTTTCTAGCGGGAGGGCTAGACAATGAGCAGTTCTTC. Translated, it gives CASSAPFLAGGLDNEQFF. Complete variable domain (other parts from reference TRBV2 and TRBJ2-1): EPEVTQTPSHQVTQMGQEVILRCVPISNHLYFYWYRQILGQKVEFLVSFYNNEISEKSEIFDDQFSVERPDGSNFTLKIRSTKLEDSAMYFCASSAPFLAGGLDNEQFFGPGTRLTVL.

V is TRBV5-1 and J is TRBJ2-1, with 16 bases identical to TRBD2. The trim removed 3 bases at V and 7 bases at J, leaving 10 bases unmatched. Germline assignment: CDR1 SGHRS and CDR2 YFSETQ. CDR3 length: 18 amino acids. In DNA form, the CDR3 reads TGCGCCAGCAGCTCGTTCCCGGGACTAGCGGGAGGGTCAAATGAGCAGTTCTTC. Translating it yields CASSSFPGLAGGSNEQFF.

The chain has TRBV7-3 and TRBJ1-2, with 10 bases aligning to TRBD1. The CDR3 extends over 14 amino acids. The germline V gene has CDR1 SGHTA and CDR2 FQGTGA. The V gene end was trimmed by 5 bases and the J gene end by 2 bases; junction bases not matched to a gene: 2. The CDR3 reads CASSLGQGNYGYTF. CDR3 DNA: TGTGCCAGCAGCCTGGGACAGGGGAACTATGGCTACACCTTC. The variable domain in full, completed from reference TRBV7-3 and TRBJ1-2, reads GAGVSQTPSNKVTEKGKYVELRCDPISGHTALYWYRQSLGQGPEFLIYFQGTGAADDSGLPNDRFFAVRPEGSVSTLKIQRTERGDSAVYLCASSLGQGNYGYTFGSGTRLTVV.

This chain connects TRBV5-1 to TRBJ2-7, with 8 bases matching TRBD1. After removal of 3 bases from V and 3 bases from J, the junction contained 5 bases not matched to a gene. There are 14 residues in the CDR3. Germline V gene data show CDR1 as SGHRS and CDR2 as YFSETQ. CDR3 bases: TGCGCCAGCAGCTCCGGGACAGGCTTCTACGAGCAGTACTTC. It codes for CASSSGTGFYEQYF.

This clone showed up just once. This sequence joins TRBV6-6 and TRBJ1-1, with 8 bases matching TRBD1. CDR1 and CDR2 (germline): MNHNY, SVGAGI (reference sequence). This CDR3 spans 14 amino acids. The ends lost 11 bases at V and 0 bases at J; junction bases unmatched: 8. In DNA form, the CDR3 reads TGTGCCCACAGGGGGGGCCTCATGAACACTGAAGCTTTCTTT. Amino acids: CAHRGGLMNTEAFF.

V usage is TRBV2 and J usage is TRBJ2-1; no definite D call. Deletions cut 8 bases from V and 4 bases from J, with 6 bases between. CDR3 length equals 11 residues. From germline, CDR1 is SNHLY and CDR2 FYNNEI. The DNA for the CDR3 is TGTGCCAGCGCGGATTACAATGAGCAGTTCTTC. It encodes CASADYNEQFF.

Only one count was recorded for this clone. The J gene is TRBJ2-7, the V gene TRBV7-9, with D tentatively TRBD1 (5 bases). Germline V gene data show CDR1 as SEHNR and CDR2 as FQNEAQ (reference sequence). Trimming took off 0 bases at V and 0 bases at J, with 6 bases between the two ends. The CDR3 runs 14 residues. This CDR3 reads CASSLAGLSYEQYF. The CDR3 DNA follows: TGTGCCAGCAGCTTAGCGGGGCTCTCCTACGAGCAGTACTTC.

J is TRBJ2-2 and V is TRBV9; maybe TRBD1 (5 bases). The CDR3 extends over 13 amino acids. The V end was cut by 6 bases, the J end by 4 bases, with 10 bases between. Germline-derived CDR1 and CDR2 are SGDLS and YYNGEE. Here the CDR3 reads CASNPGSTGELFF. Here the CDR3 DNA reads TGTGCCAGCAATCCAGGGTCCACCGGGGAGCTGTTTTTT. Looking up the rest from reference TRBV9 and TRBJ2-2 gives the full variable domain: DSGVTQTPKHLITATGQRVTLRCSPRSGDLSVYWYQQSLDQGLQFLIQYYNGEERAKGNILERFSAQQFPDLHSELNLSSLELGDSALYFCASNPGSTGELFFGEGSRLTVL.

This clone has a handful of counts. The V gene is TRBV9, the J gene TRBJ1-1, with 10 bases fitting TRBD1. This CDR3 has 13 amino acids. With V trimmed by 0 bases and J by 11 bases, 4 bases remained unmatched. Germline CDR1 SGDLS, CDR2 YYNGEE. The DNA of the CDR3 is TGTGCCAGCAGCGTAGAGGGACAGGGGAAGGCTTTCTTT. Translation gives CASSVEGQGKAFF.

This clone was counted once. This rearrangement joins TRBV29-1 to TRBJ2-7, with D possibly called TRBD1 or TRBD2 (5 bases each). The germline V gene has CDR1 SQVTM and CDR2 ANQGSEA. The V end was cut by 4 bases, the J end by 4 bases, with 14 bases between. The CDR3 sequence is 13 residues long. This CDR3 is CSVVEGIRYEQYF. The CDR3 DNA sequence: TGCAGCGTTGTCGAGGGGATTAGGTACGAGCAGTACTTC.

This chain connects TRBV11-3 to TRBJ2-1, with 8 bases lining up with TRBD1. This CDR3 comprises 16 residues. The J segment lost 2 bases and the V segment lost 5 bases, leaving 8 bases of the junction unmatched. CDR1 is SGHNT, CDR2 YENEEA, per germline. CDR3 nucleotide sequence: TGTGCCAGCAGCCGGAGGCAGGGGGCGGCCTACAATGAGCAGTTCTTC. It codes for CASSRRQGAAYNEQFF.

This sequence joins TRBV13 and TRBJ2-5; D not resolved. With 4 bases removed from V and 5 bases from J, the gap between germline ends came to 8 bases. The CDR3 consists of 12 residues. Germline V gives CDR1 PRHDT, CDR2 FYEKMQ (reference sequence). CDR3 in DNA: TGTGCCAGCAGCTCCCGTCGCGAGACCCAGTACTTC. Its translation: CASSSRRETQYF.

The chain carries TRBV4-3 and TRBJ2-3, with no clear D. Per germline, CDR1 LGHNA and CDR2 YSLEER. Trimming stripped 4 bases from V and 3 bases from J, with 17 bases between. The CDR3 contains 16 residues. The CDR3 sequence: CASSLGIGTSTDTQYF. CDR3 nucleotide sequence: TGCGCCAGCAGCCTTGGGATTGGCACCTCGACAGATACGCAGTATTTT.

The V and J genes are TRBV28 and TRBJ1-2, with 7 positions matching TRBD1. The V segment lost 1 base and the J segment 5 bases; nucleotides outside the gene matches: 4. From germline, CDR1 is MDHEN and CDR2 SYDVKM. The CDR3 is 14 residues long. CDR3 amino acids: CASSLSAGGYGYTF. CDR3 nucleotide sequence: TGTGCCAGCAGTTTATCGGCAGGGGGGTATGGCTACACCTTC.

The chain recombines TRBV6-1 with TRBJ2-7; 8 nucleotides agree with TRBD1. The CDR3 totals 13 residues. The trim removed 7 bases at V and 4 bases at J, leaving 6 bases unmatched. CDR1 is MNHNS, CDR2 SASEGT, per germline. CDR3 amino acids: CASTSTGGYEQYF. Written as DNA, the CDR3 is TGTGCCAGCACCTCCACAGGGGGGTACGAGCAGTACTTC.

The chain employs TRBV6-1 and TRBJ2-2; the D gene is possibly TRBD1 (6 bases). The germline gives CDR1 MNHNS, CDR2 SASEGT. V lost 3 bases to trimming and J lost 13 bases, with 15 bases between them. The CDR3 has 13 residues. CDR3 DNA sequence: TGTGCCAGCAGTGAGGCCAGGGGTGTACGGCTGTTTTTT. Residues: CASSEARGVRLFF.

The rearrangement links TRBV5-4 to TRBJ2-5; a weak D match, TRBD2 (5 bases). V lost 3 bases to trimming and J lost 1 base, with 10 bases between them. The CDR3 has 14 residues. Germline assignment: CDR1 SGHNT and CDR2 YYREEE (reference sequence). The CDR3 protein is CASSSAGVQETQYF. CDR3 in DNA: TGTGCCAGCAGCTCGGCGGGCGTCCAAGAGACCCAGTACTTC.

CDR3 sequence reads: CASSQRTLNSYNEQFF. As DNA, the CDR3 is TGTGCCAGCAGCCAGAGGACACTGAACTCCTACAATGAGCAGTTCTTC. The chain couples TRBV14 to TRBJ2-1; a possible D gene is TRBD1 (5 bases). The V end was cut by 3 bases, the J end by 0 bases, with 12 bases between. The CDR3 runs to 16 residues. Germline V gene lookup returns CDR1 SGHDN and CDR2 FVKESK.

The genes are TRBV6-5 and TRBJ1-1; weak D call: TRBD1 (5 bases). V shed 4 bases and J shed 2 bases, with 5 bases lying between them. This CDR3 region has 12 residues. Germline V gene sequence: CDR1 MNHEY, CDR2 SVGAGI. The CDR3 nucleotides read TGTGCCAGCAGTTGGGACAACACTGAAGCTTTCTTT. Translation: CASSWDNTEAFF.

V is TRBV28 and J is TRBJ1-2, with TRBD1 matching over 8 bases. Germline V lookup: CDR1 MDHEN, CDR2 SYDVKM. This CDR3 is 16 amino acids long. Trimming cost V 6 bases and J 4 bases; bases outside gene matches: 13. CDR3 coding DNA: TGTGCCAGCAGAGTTTTAGGGACAGGAACCGCCTATGGCTACACCTTC. Protein product: CASRVLGTGTAYGYTF.

This clone was counted a few times. The V call is TRBV2, the J call TRBJ2-1, with 10 positions matching TRBD2. Germline CDR1 and CDR2: SNHLY and FYNNEI. The CDR3 length is 16 residues. The trim removed 10 bases at V and 12 bases at J, leaving 21 bases unmatched. The CDR3 nucleotides are TGTGCCACCCGAAGGGGTCCGAGCGGGAGGGAGGTGGGGCAGTTCTTC. Protein product: CATRRGPSGREVGQFF.

The chain joins TRBV2 to TRBJ1-5; D perhaps matches TRBD1 (5 bases). CDR1 and CDR2 (germline): SNHLY, FYNNEI. The CDR3 runs 14 residues. The V end was cut by 3 bases, the J end by 7 bases, with 13 bases between. CDR3 in amino acids: CASSEGQGLQPQHF. The CDR3 nucleotides are TGTGCCAGCAGTGAGGGTCAGGGTCTCCAGCCCCAGCATTTT.

J is TRBJ1-1 and V is TRBV6-6, with no clear D. Trimming removed 0 bases from V and 4 bases from J, with 6 bases in between. Germline V gene sequence: CDR1 MNHNY, CDR2 SVGAGI (reference sequence). CDR3 size: 13 residues. CDR3 in amino acids: CASSYSISTEAFF. CDR3 sequence (DNA): TGTGCCAGCAGTTACTCGATATCCACTGAAGCTTTCTTT.

V and J are TRBV7-2 and TRBJ2-7; D unresolved. The V gene's germline CDR1 is SGHTA and CDR2 FQGNSA. V lost 1 base and J lost 3, with 7 bases in between. The CDR3 runs to 13 residues. CDR3 in DNA: TGTGCCAGCAGCTTAGACCCTAACTACGAGCAGTACTTC. This codes for CASSLDPNYEQYF.

V and J are TRBV30 and TRBJ2-3; 8 bases map to TRBD2. V gave up 0 bases and J gave up 5 bases; unmatched junction bases: 4. The CDR3 length is 14 residues. CDR1 is GTSNPN, CDR2 SVGIG, per germline (reference sequence). The CDR3 region is CAWSVSGRGDTQYF. The CDR3 DNA sequence: TGTGCCTGGAGTGTAAGCGGGAGAGGAGATACGCAGTATTTT.

This chain connects TRBV6-1 to TRBJ2-5, with D unresolved. The end of the DNA fits TRBJ2-7 better, so the J call may be wrong. Germline assignment: CDR1 MNHNS and CDR2 SASEGT. CDR3 length equals 10 residues. The CDR3 DNA follows: TGTGCCAGCAATTCCTACGAGCAGTACTTC. Protein sequence: CASNSYEQYF.

The chain links TRBV20-1 to TRBJ2-1, with D unresolved. Trimming pared 3 bases from V and 7 bases from J, leaving 4 bases between. There are 10 residues in the CDR3. The germline gives CDR1 DFQATT, CDR2 SNEGSKA (reference sequence). This CDR3 is CSASANEQFF. In DNA form, the CDR3 reads TGCAGTGCTAGTGCGAATGAGCAGTTCTTC.